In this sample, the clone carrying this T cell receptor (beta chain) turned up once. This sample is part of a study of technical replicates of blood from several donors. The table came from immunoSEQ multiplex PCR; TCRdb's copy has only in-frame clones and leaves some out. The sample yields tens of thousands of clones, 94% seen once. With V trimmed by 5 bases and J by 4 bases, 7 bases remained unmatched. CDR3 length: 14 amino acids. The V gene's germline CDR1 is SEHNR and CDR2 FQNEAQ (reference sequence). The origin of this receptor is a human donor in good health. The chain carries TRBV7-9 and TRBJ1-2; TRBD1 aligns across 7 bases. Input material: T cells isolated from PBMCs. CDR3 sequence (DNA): TGTGCCAGCAGCCTGGGGGACAGAGTCTATGGCTACACCTTC. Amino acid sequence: CASSLGDRVYGYTF.